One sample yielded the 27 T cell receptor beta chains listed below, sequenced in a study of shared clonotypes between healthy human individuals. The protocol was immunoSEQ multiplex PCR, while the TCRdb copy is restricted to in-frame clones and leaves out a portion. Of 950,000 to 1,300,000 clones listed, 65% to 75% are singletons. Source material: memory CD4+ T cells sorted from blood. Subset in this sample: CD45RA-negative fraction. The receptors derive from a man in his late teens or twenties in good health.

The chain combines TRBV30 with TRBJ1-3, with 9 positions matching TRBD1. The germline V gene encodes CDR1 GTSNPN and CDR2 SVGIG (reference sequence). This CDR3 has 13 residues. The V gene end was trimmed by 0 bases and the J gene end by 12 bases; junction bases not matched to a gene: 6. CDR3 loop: CAWSVMGQGGIYF. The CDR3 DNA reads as TGTGCCTGGAGTGTCATGGGACAGGGCGGCATATATTTT.

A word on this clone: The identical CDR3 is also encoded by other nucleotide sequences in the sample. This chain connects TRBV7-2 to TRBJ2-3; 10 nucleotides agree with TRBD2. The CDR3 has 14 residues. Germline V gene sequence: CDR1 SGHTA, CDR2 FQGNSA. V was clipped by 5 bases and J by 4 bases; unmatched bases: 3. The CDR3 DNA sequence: TGTGCCAGCAGCCTGGGACTAGCGCCAGATACGCAGTATTTT. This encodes CASSLGLAPDTQYF.

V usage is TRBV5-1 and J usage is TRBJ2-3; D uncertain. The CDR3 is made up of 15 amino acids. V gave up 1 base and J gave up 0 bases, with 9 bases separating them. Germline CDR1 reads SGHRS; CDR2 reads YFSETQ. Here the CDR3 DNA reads TGCGCCAGCAGCTTGTTACAGACTAGCACAGATACGCAGTATTTT. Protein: CASSLLQTSTDTQYF. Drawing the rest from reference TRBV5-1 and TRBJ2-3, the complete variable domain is KAGVTQTPRYLIKTRGQQVTLSCSPISGHRSVSWYQQTPGQGLQFLFEYFSETQRNKGNFPGRFSGRQFSNSRSEMNVSTLELGDSALYLCASSLLQTSTDTQYFGPGTRLTVL.

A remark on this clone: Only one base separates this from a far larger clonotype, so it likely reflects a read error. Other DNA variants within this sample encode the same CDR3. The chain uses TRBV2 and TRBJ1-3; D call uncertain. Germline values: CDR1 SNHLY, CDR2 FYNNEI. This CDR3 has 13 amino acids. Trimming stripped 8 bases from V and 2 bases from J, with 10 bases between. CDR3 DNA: TGTGCCAGCCAGTATAGTACTGGAAACACCATATATTTT. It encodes CASQYSTGNTIYF.

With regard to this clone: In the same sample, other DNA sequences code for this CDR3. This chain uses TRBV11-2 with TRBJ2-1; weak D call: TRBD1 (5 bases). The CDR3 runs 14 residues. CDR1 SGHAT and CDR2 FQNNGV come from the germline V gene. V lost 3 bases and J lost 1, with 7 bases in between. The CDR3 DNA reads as TGTGCCAGCAGCTTTGACAGTTCCTACAATGAGCAGTTCTTC. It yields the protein CASSFDSSYNEQFF.

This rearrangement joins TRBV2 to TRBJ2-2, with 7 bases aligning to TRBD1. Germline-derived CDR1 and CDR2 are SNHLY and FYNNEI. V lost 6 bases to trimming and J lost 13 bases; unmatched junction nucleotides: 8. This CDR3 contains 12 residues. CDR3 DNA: TGTGCCAGCAGAGTAGACAGGGCAGCGCTGTTTTTT. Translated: CASRVDRAALFF.

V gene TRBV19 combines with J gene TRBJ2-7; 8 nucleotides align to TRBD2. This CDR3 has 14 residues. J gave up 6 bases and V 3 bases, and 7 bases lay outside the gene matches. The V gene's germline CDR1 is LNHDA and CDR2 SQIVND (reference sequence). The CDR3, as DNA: TGTGCCAGTAGTATTCGAGCGGGAGTCTCCGAGCAGTACTTC. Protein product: CASSIRAGVSEQYF.

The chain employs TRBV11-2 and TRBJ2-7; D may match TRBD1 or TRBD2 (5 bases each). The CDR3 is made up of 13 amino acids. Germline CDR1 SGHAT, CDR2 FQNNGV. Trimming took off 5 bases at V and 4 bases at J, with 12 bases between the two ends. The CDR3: CASSQGEVYEQYF. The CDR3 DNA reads TGTGCCAGCAGCCAGGGAGAGGTTTACGAGCAGTACTTC.

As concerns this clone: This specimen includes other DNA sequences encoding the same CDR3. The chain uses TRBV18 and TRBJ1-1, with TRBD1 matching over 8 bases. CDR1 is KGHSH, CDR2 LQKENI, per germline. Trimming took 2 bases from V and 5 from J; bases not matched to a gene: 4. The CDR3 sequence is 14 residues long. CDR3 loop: CASSPGQGGTEAFF. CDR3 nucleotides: TGTGCCAGCTCACCAGGACAGGGAGGTACTGAAGCTTTCTTT.

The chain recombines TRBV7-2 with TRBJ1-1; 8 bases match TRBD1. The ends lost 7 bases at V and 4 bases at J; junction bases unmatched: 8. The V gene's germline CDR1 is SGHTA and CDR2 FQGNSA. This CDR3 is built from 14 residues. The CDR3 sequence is CASTRDRGGTEAFF. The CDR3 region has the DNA TGTGCCAGCACCCGAGACAGGGGAGGCACTGAAGCTTTCTTT.

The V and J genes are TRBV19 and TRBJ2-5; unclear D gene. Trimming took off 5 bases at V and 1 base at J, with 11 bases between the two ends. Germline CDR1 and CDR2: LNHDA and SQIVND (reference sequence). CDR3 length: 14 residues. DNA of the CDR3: TGTGCCAGTAGTTTCACAGTGGCCCAAGAGACCCAGTACTTC. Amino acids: CASSFTVAQETQYF. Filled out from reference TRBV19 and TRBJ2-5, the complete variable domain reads DGGITQSPKYLFRKEGQNVTLSCEQNLNHDAMYWYRQDPGQGLRLIYYSQIVNDFQKGDIAEGYSVSREKKESFPLTVTSAQKNPTAFYLCASSFTVAQETQYFGPGTRLLVL.

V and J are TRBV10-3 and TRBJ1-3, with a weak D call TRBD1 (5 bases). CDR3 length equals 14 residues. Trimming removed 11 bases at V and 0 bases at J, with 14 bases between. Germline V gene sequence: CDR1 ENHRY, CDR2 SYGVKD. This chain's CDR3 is CAVLQDNSGNTIYF. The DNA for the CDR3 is TGTGCCGTTTTACAGGACAACTCTGGAAACACCATATATTTT.

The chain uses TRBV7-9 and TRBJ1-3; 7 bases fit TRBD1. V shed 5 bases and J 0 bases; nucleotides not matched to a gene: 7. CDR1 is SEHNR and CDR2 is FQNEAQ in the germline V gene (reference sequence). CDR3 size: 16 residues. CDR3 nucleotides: TGTGCCAGCAGCAGACAGGGAGAGGGCTCTGGAAACACCATATATTTT. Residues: CASSRQGEGSGNTIYF.

Written as DNA, the CDR3 is TGCGCCAGCAGATCCTTGGAGGAGCAGTTCTTC. Translation: CASRSLEEQFF. V is TRBV10-2 and J is TRBJ2-1; D remains ambiguous. Germline CDR1 is WSHSY and CDR2 is SAAADI. V was pared by 6 bases and J by 10 bases, with 10 bases between. The CDR3 length is 11 residues.

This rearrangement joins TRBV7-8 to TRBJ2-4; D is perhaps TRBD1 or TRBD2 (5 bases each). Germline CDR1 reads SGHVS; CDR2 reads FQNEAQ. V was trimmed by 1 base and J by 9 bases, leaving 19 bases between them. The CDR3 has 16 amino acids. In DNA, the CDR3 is TGTGCCAGCAGCTTAGGGACTGGTCAGGGAGTAGGCATTCAGTACTTC. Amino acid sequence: CASSLGTGQGVGIQYF.

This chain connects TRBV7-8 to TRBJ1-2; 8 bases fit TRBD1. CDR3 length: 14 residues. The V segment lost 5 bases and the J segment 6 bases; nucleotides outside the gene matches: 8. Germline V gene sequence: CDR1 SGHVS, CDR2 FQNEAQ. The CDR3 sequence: CASSDCRGLNGYTF. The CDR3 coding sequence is TGTGCCAGCAGCGATTGCAGGGGGCTCAATGGCTACACCTTC.

The CDR3 protein is CASSLTPSGSNYEQYF. CDR3 in DNA: TGTGCCAGCAGTTTAACCCCTAGCGGAAGTAACTACGAGCAGTACTTC. V is TRBV27 and J is TRBJ2-7; 7 nucleotides align to TRBD2. With V trimmed by 2 bases and J by 3 bases, 10 bases remained unmatched. This CDR3 has 16 residues. The germline V gene encodes CDR1 MNHEY and CDR2 SMNVEV (reference sequence).

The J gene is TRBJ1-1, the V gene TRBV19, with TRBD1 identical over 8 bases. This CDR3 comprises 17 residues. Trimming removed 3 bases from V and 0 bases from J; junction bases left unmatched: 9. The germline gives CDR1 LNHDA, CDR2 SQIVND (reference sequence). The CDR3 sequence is CASSIGGQGPMNTEAFF. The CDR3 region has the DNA TGTGCCAGTAGTATTGGCGGACAGGGTCCTATGAACACTGAAGCTTTCTTT.

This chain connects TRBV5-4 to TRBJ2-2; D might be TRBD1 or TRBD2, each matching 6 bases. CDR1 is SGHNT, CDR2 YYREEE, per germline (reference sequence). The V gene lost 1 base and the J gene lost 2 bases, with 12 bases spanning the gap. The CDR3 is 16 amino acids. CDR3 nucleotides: TGTGCCAGCAGCTTGCTTGGGGGGCTAAACACCGGGGAGCTGTTTTTT. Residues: CASSLLGGLNTGELFF.

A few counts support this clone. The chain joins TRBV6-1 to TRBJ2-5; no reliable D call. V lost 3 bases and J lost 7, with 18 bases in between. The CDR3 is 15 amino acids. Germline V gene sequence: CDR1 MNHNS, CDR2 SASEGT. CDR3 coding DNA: TGTGCCAGCAGTGAGGGTGGAGCAGCGTTTGGGACCCAGTACTTC. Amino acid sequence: CASSEGGAAFGTQYF.

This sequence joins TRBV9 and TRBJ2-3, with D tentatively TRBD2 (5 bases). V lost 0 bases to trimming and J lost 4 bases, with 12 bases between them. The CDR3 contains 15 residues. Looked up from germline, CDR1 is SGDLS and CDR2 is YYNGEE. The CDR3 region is CASSVEEGRADTQYF. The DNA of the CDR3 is TGTGCCAGCAGCGTAGAAGAGGGTCGGGCAGATACGCAGTATTTT.

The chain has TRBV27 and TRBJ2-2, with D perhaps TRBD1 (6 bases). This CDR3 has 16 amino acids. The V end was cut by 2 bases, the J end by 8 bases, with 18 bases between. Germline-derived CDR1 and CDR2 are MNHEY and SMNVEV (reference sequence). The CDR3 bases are TGTGCCAGCAGTTTACCAGGCCACTACAGGGCGGGGGAGCTGTTTTTT. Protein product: CASSLPGHYRAGELFF.

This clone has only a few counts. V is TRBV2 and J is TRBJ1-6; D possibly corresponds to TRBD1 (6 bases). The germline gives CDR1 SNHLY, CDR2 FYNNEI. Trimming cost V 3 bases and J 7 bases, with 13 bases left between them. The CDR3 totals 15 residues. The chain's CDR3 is CASSDVKGQNSPLHF. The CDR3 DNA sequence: TGTGCCAGCAGTGACGTAAAAGGACAGAATTCACCCCTCCACTTT.

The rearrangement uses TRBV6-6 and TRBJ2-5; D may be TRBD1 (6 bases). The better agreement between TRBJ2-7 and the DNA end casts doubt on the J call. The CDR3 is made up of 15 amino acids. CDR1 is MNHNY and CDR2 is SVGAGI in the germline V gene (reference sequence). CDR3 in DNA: TGTGCCAGCAGTTACTCGACAGGTCCCTCACACGAGCAGTACTTC. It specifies CASSYSTGPSHEQYF.

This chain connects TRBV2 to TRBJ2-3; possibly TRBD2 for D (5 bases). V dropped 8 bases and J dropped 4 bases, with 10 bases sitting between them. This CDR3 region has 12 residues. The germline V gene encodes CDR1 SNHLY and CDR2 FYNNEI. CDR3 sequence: CASGRRADTQYF. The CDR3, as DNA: TGTGCCAGCGGCAGGCGGGCAGATACGCAGTATTTT.

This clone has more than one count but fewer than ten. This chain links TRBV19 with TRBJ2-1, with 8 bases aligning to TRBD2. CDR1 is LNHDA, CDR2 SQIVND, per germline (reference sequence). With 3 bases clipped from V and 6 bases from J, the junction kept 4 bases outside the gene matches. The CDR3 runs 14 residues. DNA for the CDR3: TGTGCCAGTAGTATTGGGCTAGCGGGCAATGAGCAGTTCTTC. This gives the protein CASSIGLAGNEQFF.

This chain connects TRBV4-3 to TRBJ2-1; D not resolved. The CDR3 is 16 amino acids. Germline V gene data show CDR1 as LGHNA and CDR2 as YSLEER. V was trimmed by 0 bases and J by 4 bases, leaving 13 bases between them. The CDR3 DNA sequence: TGCGCCAGCAGCCAAGAAGACTGGCCCGCATACAATGAGCAGTTCTTC. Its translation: CASSQEDWPAYNEQFF.